The rows below give T cell receptor beta chains drawn from one sample of a study of blood T cell repertoires in COVID-19. Profiled with immunoSEQ multiplex PCR; TCRdb holds only in-frame clones, not every one. The repertoire has some 200,000 clones, 81% of them found once; the top ten carry around 10%. The sample consisted of peripheral blood. These receptor sequences come from a woman aged 80 or over with COVID-19, enrolled during active disease. CDR3s include the opening cysteine and the closing phenylalanine or tryptophan. D genes are given only for firm matches. Size is stated for part of the rows, as once, few or many counts, or as a class when the clone is expanded.

16 NA TRBJ2-1 TRBD2 TRBV29-1 CSVGNPGTSVFNEQFF TGCAGCGTGGGAAATCCCGGGACTAGTGTCTTCAATGAGCAGTTCTTC
16 NA TRBJ2-1 NA TRBV19 CASTPRETLSYNEQFF TGTGCCAGTACCCCAAGGGAGACTCTCTCCTACAATGAGCAGTTCTTC
13 once TRBJ2-7 NA TRBV4-1 CASSQVPGDEQYF TGCGCCAGCAGCCAAGTCCCAGGGGATGAGCAGTACTTC
15 few TRBJ2-1 TRBD2 TRBV11-3 CASSSLSGGALEQFF TGTGCCAGCAGCTCACTTAGCGGGGGGGCCCTTGAGCAGTTCTTC
12 NA TRBJ1-1 NA TRBV29-1 CSVGTRNTEAFF TGCAGCGTTGGAACTCGTAACACTGAAGCTTTCTTT
16 NA TRBJ2-5 NA TRBV7-8 CASTTEGVFAQETQYF TGTGCCAGCACAACCGAGGGTGTGTTTGCGCAAGAGACCCAGTACTTC
16 NA TRBJ2-2 TRBD2 TRBV6-5 CASSYKPSGGTGELFF TGTGCCAGCAGTTACAAGCCTAGCGGGGGGACCGGGGAGCTGTTTTTT
14 NA TRBJ2-2 NA TRBV5-1 CASSLDGNTGELFF TGCGCCAGCAGCTTGGATGGCAACACCGGGGAGCTGTTTTTT
10 NA TRBJ2-7 NA TRBV11-3 CASSFNEQYF TGTGCCAGCAGCTTTAACGAGCAGTACTTC
14 few TRBJ2-1 NA TRBV27 CASSFGGPYNEQFF TGTGCCAGCAGTTTTGGAGGACCCTACAATGAGCAGTTCTTC
15 NA TRBJ1-6 TRBD1 TRBV5-1 CASSLGHRGDSPLHF TGCGCCAGCAGCTTGGGACACAGGGGTGATTCACCCCTCCACTTT
18 NA TRBJ1-1 NA TRBV10-3 CAISGPGLSAAANTEAFF TGTGCCATCAGTGGGCCCGGGTTGTCCGCAGCAGCGAACACTGAAGCTTTCTTT
12 NA TRBJ1-5 NA TRBV19 CASHDSYQPQHF TGTGCCAGTCACGACAGCTATCAGCCCCAGCATTTT
14 NA TRBJ2-7 NA TRBV7-9 CASSLALDTSEQYF TGTGCCAGCAGCTTAGCTTTGGACACTTCCGAGCAGTACTTC
11 NA TRBJ2-5 NA TRBV7-8 CASSLQETQYF TGTGCCAGCAGTCTTCAAGAGACCCAGTACTTC
15 NA TRBJ2-2 TRBD2 TRBV27 CASSLGGRAPGELFF TGTGCCAGCAGTTTAGGCGGGAGGGCCCCCGGGGAGCTGTTTTTT
17 NA TRBJ2-5 NA TRBV7-2 CASSKAERSGWKETQYF TGTGCCAGCAGCAAGGCGGAGAGGAGCGGTTGGAAAGAGACCCAGTACTTC
15 NA TRBJ1-1 NA TRBV28 CASSLRADTNTEAFF TGTGCCAGCAGTTTAAGGGCGGACACGAACACTGAAGCTTTCTTT
13 NA TRBJ1-5 NA TRBV24-1 CATSGRGNQPQHF TGTGCCACCAGTGGCAGGGGTAATCAGCCCCAGCATTTT
13 NA TRBJ1-2 NA TRBV19 CASSITGIYGYTF TGTGCCAGTAGTATAACGGGAATCTATGGCTACACCTTC
19 NA TRBJ1-2 TRBD1 TRBV10-1 CASSELLCGQGALLYGYTF TGCGCCAGCAGTGAGTTACTTTGCGGACAGGGCGCATTACTCTATGGCTACACCTTC
16 NA TRBJ2-3 TRBD2 TRBV6-6 CASRPQGGSLTDTQYF TGTGCCAGCAGACCCCAGGGCGGGAGCCTCACAGATACGCAGTATTTT
15 NA TRBJ1-2 TRBD1 TRBV4-2 CASSQATGDAYGYTF TGTGCCAGCAGCCAAGCTACAGGGGATGCCTATGGCTACACCTTC
13 NA TRBJ1-1 NA TRBV9 CASSVDLNTEAFF TGTGCCAGCAGCGTAGACTTGAACACTGAAGCTTTCTTT
13 NA TRBJ1-1 TRBD1 TRBV4-3 CASSQDMDRGAFF TGCGCCAGCAGCCAAGATATGGACAGGGGAGCTTTCTTT
15 few TRBJ1-4 NA TRBV4-3 CASSQDLDSYEKLFF TGCGCCAGCAGCCAAGATCTGGACTCTTATGAAAAACTGTTTTTT
15 NA TRBJ2-3 TRBD2 TRBV28 CASSIPGLGADTQYF TGTGCCAGCTCTATCCCGGGACTAGGCGCAGATACGCAGTATTTT